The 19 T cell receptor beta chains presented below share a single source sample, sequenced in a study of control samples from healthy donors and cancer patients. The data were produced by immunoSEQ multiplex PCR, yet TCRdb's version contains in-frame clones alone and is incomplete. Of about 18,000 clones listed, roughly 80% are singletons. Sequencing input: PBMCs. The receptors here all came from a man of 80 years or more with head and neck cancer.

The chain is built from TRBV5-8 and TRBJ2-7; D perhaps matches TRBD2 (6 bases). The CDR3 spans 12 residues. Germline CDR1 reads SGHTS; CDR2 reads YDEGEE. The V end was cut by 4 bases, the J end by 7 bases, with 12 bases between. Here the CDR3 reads CASSNRAGEQYF. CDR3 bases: TGTGCCAGCAGCAACCGGGCGGGGGAGCAGTACTTC. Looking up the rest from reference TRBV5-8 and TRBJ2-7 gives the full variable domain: EAGVTQSPTHLIKTRGQQATLRCSPISGHTSVYWYQQALGLGLQFLLWYDEGEERNRGNFPPRFSGRQFPNYSSELNVNALELEDSALYLCASSNRAGEQYFGPGTRLTVT.

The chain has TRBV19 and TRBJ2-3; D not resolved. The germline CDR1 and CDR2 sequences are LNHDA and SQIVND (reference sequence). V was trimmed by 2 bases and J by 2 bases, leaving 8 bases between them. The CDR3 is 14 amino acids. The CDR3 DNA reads TGTGCCAGTAGTATATTAGGGTACACAGATACGCAGTATTTT. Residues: CASSILGYTDTQYF. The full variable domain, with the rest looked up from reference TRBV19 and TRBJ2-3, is DGGITQSPKYLFRKEGQNVTLSCEQNLNHDAMYWYRQDPGQGLRLIYYSQIVNDFQKGDIAEGYSVSREKKESFPLTVTSAQKNPTAFYLCASSILGYTDTQYFGPGTRLTVL.

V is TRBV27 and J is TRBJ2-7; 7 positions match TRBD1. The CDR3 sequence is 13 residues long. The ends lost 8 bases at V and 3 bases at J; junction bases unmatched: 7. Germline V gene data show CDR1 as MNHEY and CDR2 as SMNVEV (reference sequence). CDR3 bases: TGTGCCAGCCGACAGGGTAACCTCTACGAGCAGTACTTC. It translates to CASRQGNLYEQYF.

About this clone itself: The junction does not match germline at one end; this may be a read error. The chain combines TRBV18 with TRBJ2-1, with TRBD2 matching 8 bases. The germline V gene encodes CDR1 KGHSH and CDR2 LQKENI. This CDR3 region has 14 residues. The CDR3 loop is CASSSTSVLNGQFF. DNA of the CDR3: TGTGCCAGCTCATCGACTAGCGTCCTGAATGGGCAGTTCTTC.

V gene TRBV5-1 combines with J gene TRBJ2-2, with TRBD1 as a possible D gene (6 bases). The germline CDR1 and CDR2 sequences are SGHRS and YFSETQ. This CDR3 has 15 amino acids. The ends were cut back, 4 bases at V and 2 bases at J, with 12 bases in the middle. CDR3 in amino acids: CASSVQGFNTGELFF. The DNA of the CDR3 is TGCGCCAGCAGCGTACAGGGTTTTAACACCGGGGAGCTGTTTTTT.

CDR3 amino acids: CASSLDRGAYNSPLHF. The CDR3 DNA reads as TGTGCCAGCAGTTTGGACAGGGGCGCCTATAATTCACCCCTCCACTTT. V usage is TRBV28 and J usage is TRBJ1-6; 9 nucleotides match TRBD1. The V segment lost 3 bases and the J segment 2 bases; nucleotides outside the gene matches: 2. The CDR3 contains 16 residues. The germline CDR1 and CDR2 sequences are MDHEN and SYDVKM.

CDR3 DNA: TGTGCCATCAGTGCCTCTAGCGGGAGTTTCGAGCAGTACTTC. Its translation: CAISASSGSFEQYF. This chain connects TRBV10-3 to TRBJ2-7; 10 bases align to TRBD2. CDR3 length equals 14 residues. V trimming: 4 bases; J trimming: 6 bases; junction bases outside the gene matches: 6. In germline, CDR1 is ENHRY, CDR2 SYGVKD.

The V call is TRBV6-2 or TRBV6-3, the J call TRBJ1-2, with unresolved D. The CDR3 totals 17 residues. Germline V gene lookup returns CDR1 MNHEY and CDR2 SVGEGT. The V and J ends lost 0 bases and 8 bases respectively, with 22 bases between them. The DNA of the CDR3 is TGTGCCAGCAGTTACTCGAAGTTAATACTATTACTGGACGGCTACACCTTC. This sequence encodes CASSYSKLILLLDGYTF.

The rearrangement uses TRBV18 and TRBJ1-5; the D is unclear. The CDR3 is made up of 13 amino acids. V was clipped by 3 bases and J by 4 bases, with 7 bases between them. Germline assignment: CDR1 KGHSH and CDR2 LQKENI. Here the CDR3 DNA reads TGTGCCAGCTCACCTGGGGATAATCAGCCCCAGCATTTT. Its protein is CASSPGDNQPQHF.

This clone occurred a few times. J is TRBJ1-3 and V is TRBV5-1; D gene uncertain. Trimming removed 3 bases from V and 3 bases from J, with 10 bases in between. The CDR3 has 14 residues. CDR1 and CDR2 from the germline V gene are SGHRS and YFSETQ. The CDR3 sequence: CASSSVMDGNTIYF. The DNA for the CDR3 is TGCGCCAGCAGCTCGGTAATGGATGGAAACACCATATATTTT.

This CDR3 reads CASSLTGGHHGGNQPQHF. The CDR3 bases are TGTGCCAGCAGCTTAACGGGGGGGCACCACGGGGGCAATCAGCCCCAGCATTTT. The chain uses TRBV7-3 and TRBJ1-5; D is perhaps TRBD1 (6 bases). This CDR3 comprises 18 residues. The V and J ends lost 0 bases and 2 bases respectively, with 17 bases between them. The germline gives CDR1 SGHTA, CDR2 FQGTGA.

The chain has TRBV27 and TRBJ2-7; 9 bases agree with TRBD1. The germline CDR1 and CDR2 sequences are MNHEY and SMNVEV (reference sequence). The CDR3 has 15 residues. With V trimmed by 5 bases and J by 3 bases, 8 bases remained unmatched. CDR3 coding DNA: TGTGCCAGCAGTGTCGGGACAGGGCCGTACTACGAGCAGTACTTC. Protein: CASSVGTGPYYEQYF.

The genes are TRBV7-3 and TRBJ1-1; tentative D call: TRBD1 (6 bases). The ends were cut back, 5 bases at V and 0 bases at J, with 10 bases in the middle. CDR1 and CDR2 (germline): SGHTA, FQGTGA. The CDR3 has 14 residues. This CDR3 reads CASSPQGLNTEAFF. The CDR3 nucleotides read TGTGCCAGCAGCCCACAGGGACTGAACACTGAAGCTTTCTTT.

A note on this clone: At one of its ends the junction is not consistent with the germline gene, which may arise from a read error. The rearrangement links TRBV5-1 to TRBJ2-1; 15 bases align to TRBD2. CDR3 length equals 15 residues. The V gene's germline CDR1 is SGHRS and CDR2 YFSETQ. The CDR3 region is CASTLGTSGGNEQFF. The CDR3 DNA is TGCGCCAGCACCTTGGGGACTAGCGGGGGGAATGAGCAGTTCTTC.

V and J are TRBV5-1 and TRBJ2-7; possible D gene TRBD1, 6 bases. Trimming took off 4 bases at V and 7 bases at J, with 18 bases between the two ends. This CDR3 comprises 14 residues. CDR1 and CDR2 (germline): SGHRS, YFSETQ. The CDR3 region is CASSAYRDGSEQYF. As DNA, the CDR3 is TGCGCCAGCAGCGCGTACAGGGACGGGTCGGAGCAGTACTTC.

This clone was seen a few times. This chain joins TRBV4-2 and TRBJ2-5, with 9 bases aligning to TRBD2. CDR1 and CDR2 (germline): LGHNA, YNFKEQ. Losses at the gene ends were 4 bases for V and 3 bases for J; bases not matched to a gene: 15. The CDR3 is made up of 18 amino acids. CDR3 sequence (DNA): TGTGCCAGCAGCCTTACCGGTGGTAGCGGGGGCCTGGAAGAGACCCAGTACTTC. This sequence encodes CASSLTGGSGGLEETQYF.

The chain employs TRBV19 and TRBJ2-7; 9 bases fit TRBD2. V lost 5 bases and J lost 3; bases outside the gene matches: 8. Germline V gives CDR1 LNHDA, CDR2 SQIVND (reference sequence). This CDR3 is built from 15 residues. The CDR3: CASSYSSSGNYEQYF. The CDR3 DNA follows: TGTGCCAGTAGTTATTCGTCTAGCGGGAACTACGAGCAGTACTTC.

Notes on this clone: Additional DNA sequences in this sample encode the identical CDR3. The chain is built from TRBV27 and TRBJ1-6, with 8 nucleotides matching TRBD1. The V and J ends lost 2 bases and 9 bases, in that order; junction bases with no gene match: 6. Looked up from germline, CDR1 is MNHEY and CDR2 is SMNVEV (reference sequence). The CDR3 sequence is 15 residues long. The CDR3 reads CASSLGQGGGSPLHF. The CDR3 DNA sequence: TGTGCCAGCAGTTTAGGACAGGGTGGCGGTTCACCCCTCCACTTT.

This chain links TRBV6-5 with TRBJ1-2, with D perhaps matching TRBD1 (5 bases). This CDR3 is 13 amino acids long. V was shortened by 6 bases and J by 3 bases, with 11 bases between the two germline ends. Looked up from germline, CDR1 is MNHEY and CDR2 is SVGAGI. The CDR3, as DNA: TGTGCCAGCAGCGACAGAGGGGACTATGGCTACACCTTC. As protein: CASSDRGDYGYTF.